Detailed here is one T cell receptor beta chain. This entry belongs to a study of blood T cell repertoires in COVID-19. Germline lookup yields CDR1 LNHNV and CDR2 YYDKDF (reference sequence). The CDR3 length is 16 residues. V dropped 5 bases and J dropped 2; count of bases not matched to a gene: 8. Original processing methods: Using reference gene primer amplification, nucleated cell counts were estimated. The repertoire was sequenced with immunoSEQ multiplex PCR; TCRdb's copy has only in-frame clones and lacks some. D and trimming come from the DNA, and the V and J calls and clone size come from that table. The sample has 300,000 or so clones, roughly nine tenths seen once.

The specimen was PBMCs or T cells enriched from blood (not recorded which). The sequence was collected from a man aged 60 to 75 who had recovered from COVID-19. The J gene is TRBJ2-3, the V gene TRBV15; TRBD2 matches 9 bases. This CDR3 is CATSSTSGLTTDTQYF. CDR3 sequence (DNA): TGTGCCACCAGCTCGACTAGCGGACTAACCACAGATACGCAGTATTTT.